The T cell receptor beta chain under discussion was sequenced for a study of T cells after somatic rescue of genetic block (dated by TCRdb to the early 2020s). In the study overall: The study assessed how robust, over the long term, a T-cell system was when the system had developed through somatic rescue of a genetic block in T-cell development.

Library prep was done by the immunoSEQ multiplex PCR assay. This is the immuneACCESS table as TCRdb keeps it, with only in-frame sequences that have V and J called. A part of the clones is gone; compared with another copy, unresolved V genes explain less than half, and the rest is unexplained. The sample contains 45,000 to 70,000 clones, roughly 96% of them found a single time. The ten largest account for roughly 0.077% of the sample. With respect to this clone: The specificity of this receptor is unknown. No quality values exist for individual bases; no much larger clone is one base distant.

Sequencing was performed on peripheral blood mononuclear cells (PBMCs). The receptor comes from a child under two years old.

The bases read TGTGCCAGCCTCCGGACGGACTATGGCTACACCTTC. The resulting protein is CASLRTDYGYTF. The V gene is TRBV19 and the J gene is TRBJ1-2; no confident D gene assignment can be made. Trimming at the junction amounts to 9 bases on V and 3 bases on J, and the germline ends lie 11 bases apart. From a lookup of the germline V gene (reference sequence), CDR1 and CDR2 are LNHDA and SQIVND. Inclusive of the bounding cysteine and phenylalanine, the CDR3 is 12 residues long. This entry keeps only the CDR3 DNA: 36 bases, framed from base 1.